A single sample gave rise to the 26 T cell receptor beta chains below, sequenced in a study of blood T cells in healthy people across ages. Through a sample-barcoded 5' primer and a J-beta primer mix, a second PCR was run for roughly 6 to 12 cycles. From the 5' RACE reads, TCRdb called clonotypes with MiXCR, one entry per CDR3 protein. The repertoire holds 800,000 or so distinct CDR3 sequences, with around 45% as singletons. Specimen: blood. Receptors were obtained from an elderly man in good health.

As regards this clonotype: This clone may be a read error of a much larger clone one base away. V usage is TRBV27 and J usage is TRBJ2-1; D unclear. Looked up from germline, CDR1 is MNHEY and CDR2 is SMNVEV (reference sequence). The CDR3 extends over 13 amino acids. The DNA of the CDR3 is TGTGCCAGCAGTTATGGACGGCGAAATGGGCAGTTCTTC. It yields the protein CASSYGRRNGQFF.

This clonotype occurred a few times. The chain uses TRBV2 and TRBJ2-1; TRBD1 might be the D (6 bases). The CDR3 contains 15 residues. Germline CDR1 reads SNHLY; CDR2 reads FYNNEI. The V end was cut by 0 bases, the J end by 10 bases, with 16 bases between. CDR3 sequence: CASSEAWLRRGEQFF. Written as DNA, the CDR3 is TGTGCCAGCAGTGAAGCGTGGCTCCGCAGGGGCGAGCAGTTCTTC.

The chain links TRBV12-5 to TRBJ2-6; 8 nucleotides match TRBD1. The V gene end was trimmed by 1 base and the J gene end by 0 bases; junction bases not matched to a gene: 5. The CDR3 runs 18 residues. Germline CDR1 reads LGHNT; CDR2 reads FRNRAP. The CDR3 sequence is CASGLAQGVTSGANVLTF. CDR3 in DNA: TGTGCTAGTGGTTTGGCACAGGGGGTTACCTCTGGGGCCAACGTCCTGACTTTC.

The table lists this clonotype with a few counts. The chain carries TRBV12-3 or TRBV12-4 and TRBJ1-1; D might be TRBD1 (6 bases). The CDR3 sequence is 12 residues long. The V gene lost 3 bases and the J gene lost 8 bases, with 10 bases spanning the gap. The CDR3: CASSLTGAEAFF. CDR3 DNA sequence: TGTGCCAGCAGTTTGACAGGAGCAGAAGCTTTCTTT.

The chain links TRBV20-1 to TRBJ2-7; D gene ambiguous. There are 15 residues in the CDR3. Germline V gene sequence: CDR1 DFQATT, CDR2 SNEGSKA (reference sequence). The V end was cut by 6 bases, the J end by 0 bases, with 18 bases between. The CDR3 coding sequence is TGCAGTGCCCCACTTGCGCGGTCGGCCTCCTACGAGCAGTACTTC. As protein: CSAPLARSASYEQYF.

Worth noting for this clonotype: A read error may explain this, as a much larger clone is one base away. The V call is TRBV5-1, the J call TRBJ2-1; 14 positions agree with TRBD2. Germline CDR1 and CDR2: SGHRS and YFSETQ. The CDR3 consists of 19 residues. Trimming removed 0 bases from V and 0 bases from J; junction bases left unmatched: 5. The CDR3 nucleotides are TGCGCCAGCAGCTTGGGACTAGCGGGAGGGACGAGCTCCTACAATGAGCAGTTCTTC. Residues: CASSLGLAGGTSSYNEQFF.

The chain links TRBV28 to TRBJ2-7, with D unclear. Trimming removed 3 bases at V and 6 bases at J, with 12 bases between. This CDR3 spans 13 amino acids. The V gene's germline CDR1 is MDHEN and CDR2 SYDVKM. The CDR3 is CASSLGRWSEQYF. The CDR3 coding sequence is TGTGCCAGCAGTTTGGGTAGATGGAGCGAGCAGTACTTC. The whole variable domain, filled in from reference TRBV28 and TRBJ2-7, reads DVKVTQSSRYLVKRTGEKVFLECVQDMDHENMFWYRQDPGLGLRLIYFSYDVKMKEKGDIPEGYSVSREKKERFSLILESASTNQTSMYLCASSLGRWSEQYFGPGTRLTVT.

This rearrangement joins TRBV16 to TRBJ1-2; D is possibly TRBD1 (5 bases). The CDR3 has 15 amino acids. The V gene lost 4 bases and the J gene lost 0 bases, with 12 bases spanning the gap. The germline V gene encodes CDR1 KGHSY and CDR2 FQNENV. DNA for the CDR3: TGTGCCAGCAGCCTTACAGGAGACGCTAACTATGGCTACACCTTC. It is translated as CASSLTGDANYGYTF.

As regards this clonotype: A much more abundant neighbour one base away suggests this may be a read error. J is TRBJ2-1 and V is TRBV9; D remains ambiguous. There are 14 residues in the CDR3. Germline V lookup: CDR1 SGDLS, CDR2 YYNGEE. The CDR3 here is CPSSVGPALDEQFF. The CDR3 coding sequence is TGTCCCAGCAGCGTAGGACCGGCTCTGGATGAGCAGTTCTTC.

This clonotype came up a few times. The chain employs TRBV7-2 and TRBJ2-3; 7 positions agree with TRBD1. Unmatched junction bases numbered 12, after V lost 5 bases and J lost 4 bases. Germline V gene lookup returns CDR1 SGHTA and CDR2 FQGNSA. The CDR3 extends over 16 amino acids. The CDR3 DNA follows: TGTGCCAGCAGCGGTCGGGACAGTACGGGATCAGATACGCAGTATTTT. Protein: CASSGRDSTGSDTQYF.

This clonotype was counted between two and nine times. The chain carries TRBV20-1 and TRBJ2-1, with D maybe TRBD1 (7 bases). Trimming pared 0 bases from V and 8 bases from J, leaving 17 bases between. CDR3 length: 15 amino acids. The V gene's germline CDR1 is DFQATT and CDR2 SNEGSKA (reference sequence). CDR3 sequence: CSARDPRRGLDEQFF. In nucleotides, the CDR3 is TGCAGTGCTAGAGATCCGCGGAGGGGGCTCGATGAGCAGTTCTTC.

This chain uses TRBV18 with TRBJ2-3; TRBD1 matches at 8 bases. This CDR3 comprises 16 residues. Trimming cost V 3 bases and J 0 bases; bases outside gene matches: 5. CDR1 and CDR2 from the germline V gene are KGHSH and LQKENI. The CDR3 nucleotides read TGTGCCAGCTCACCTGAAAGGGACAGGAGCACAGATACGCAGTATTTT. Its translation is CASSPERDRSTDTQYF.

The CDR3 sequence is CASSRDPTSAKGEQFF. CDR3 nucleotide sequence: TGTGCCAGCAGCCGTGACCCGACTAGCGCTAAGGGTGAGCAGTTCTTC. The genes are TRBV7-2 and TRBJ2-1, with 8 bases fitting TRBD2. Unmatched junction bases numbered 15, after V lost 5 bases and J lost 9 bases. Per the germline V gene, CDR1 is SGHTA and CDR2 is FQGNSA. This CDR3 spans 16 amino acids.

This clonotype appeared many times. This chain connects TRBV2 to TRBJ2-1, with TRBD2 as a possible D gene (6 bases). Deletions cut 6 bases from V and 13 bases from J, with 19 bases between. CDR1 is SNHLY, CDR2 FYNNEI, per germline. The CDR3 length is 13 residues. CDR3 residues: CASRRDSQSAQFF. CDR3 DNA sequence: TGTGCCAGCAGACGGGACTCGCAATCCGCACAGTTCTTC.

This chain connects TRBV12-5 to TRBJ2-7; D uncertain. The germline V and J ends were trimmed by 2 bases and 0 bases, with 8 bases remaining between them. Germline V gene data show CDR1 as LGHNT and CDR2 as FRNRAP. CDR3 length equals 14 residues. DNA of the CDR3: TGTGCTAGTGGTTTGTGGCTGATCTCCTACGAGCAGTACTTC. It encodes CASGLWLISYEQYF.

This clonotype has only a few counts. This chain links TRBV20-1 with TRBJ2-7, with D perhaps matching TRBD2 (6 bases). The CDR3 is 16 amino acids. Germline V gene lookup returns CDR1 DFQATT and CDR2 SNEGSKA (reference sequence). V shed 4 bases and J shed 7 bases, with 26 bases lying between them. The CDR3 here is CSANQDSSGVGDEQYF. Written as DNA, the CDR3 is TGCAGTGCTAACCAAGACTCTTCGGGAGTGGGAGATGAGCAGTACTTC.

The gene calls are TRBV7-3 and TRBJ2-3, with TRBD1 identical over 9 bases. Germline CDR1 and CDR2: SGHTA and FQGTGA. CDR3 size: 18 residues. With V trimmed by 6 bases and J by 2 bases, 15 bases remained unmatched. CDR3 bases: TGTGCCAGCAGTTCCCAACCTCCTCGGACAGGGGACACAGATACGCAGTATTTT. This sequence encodes CASSSQPPRTGDTDTQYF. Using reference TRBV7-3 and TRBJ2-3 for the parts outside the CDR3, the full variable domain is GAGVSQTPSNKVTEKGKYVELRCDPISGHTALYWYRQSLGQGPEFLIYFQGTGAADDSGLPNDRFFAVRPEGSVSTLKIQRTERGDSAVYLCASSSQPPRTGDTDTQYFGPGTRLTVL.

In this sample, this clonotype turned up a few times. The CDR3 coding sequence is TGTGCCAGCAGGCTTACGGGACAGGGGTTTGGGGAGCAGTTCTTC. It is translated as CASRLTGQGFGEQFF. This chain joins TRBV7-2 and TRBJ2-1; 10 bases are shared with TRBD1. From germline, CDR1 is SGHTA and CDR2 FQGNSA. V gave up 6 bases and J gave up 10 bases; unmatched junction bases: 12. The CDR3 runs 15 residues.

The chain uses TRBV5-1 and TRBJ2-5, with D perhaps TRBD1 (5 bases). The CDR3 runs 15 residues. Trimming removed 2 bases at V and 11 bases at J, with 22 bases between. CDR1 is SGHRS, CDR2 YFSETQ, per germline. This CDR3 reads CASSFDSSALDEQYF. For the CDR3, the DNA is TGCGCCAGCAGCTTCGACAGTTCCGCGCTCGATGAGCAGTACTTC.

This clonotype occurred a few times. The chain combines TRBV9 with TRBJ2-5, with D perhaps matching TRBD2 (5 bases). CDR1 is SGDLS and CDR2 is YYNGEE in the germline V gene. The CDR3 length is 15 residues. The germline V and J ends were trimmed by 3 bases and 4 bases, with 16 bases remaining between them. The CDR3 DNA is TGTGCCAGCAGCGGAGTGGCGGGCGGAGCAGAGACCCAGTACTTC. Translation: CASSGVAGGAETQYF.

The chain links TRBV12-3 or TRBV12-4 to TRBJ2-4; no definite D call. The end of the DNA aligns better with TRBJ2-7, so the J call may be wrong. This CDR3 is built from 13 residues. CDR3 in DNA: TGTGCCAGCAGCACCATGGCCGCCTACGAGCAGTACTTC. This encodes CASSTMAAYEQYF.

V usage is TRBV10-3 and J usage is TRBJ1-1, with TRBD1 as a possible D gene (6 bases). This CDR3 region has 14 residues. Germline V gives CDR1 ENHRY, CDR2 SYGVKD. Trimming cost V 6 bases and J 0 bases, with 11 bases left between them. The DNA for the CDR3 is TGTGCCATCAGCCTCAGGGGTATGAACACTGAAGCTTTCTTT. Encoded protein: CAISLRGMNTEAFF.

The V call is TRBV25-1, the J call TRBJ2-5; the match to TRBD2 covers 8 bases. CDR1 MGHDK and CDR2 SYGVNS come from the germline V gene. This CDR3 comprises 14 residues. J gave up 11 bases and V 4 bases, and 12 bases lay outside the gene matches. As DNA, the CDR3 is TGTGCCAGCAGTGTAGTAAAGAGCGGGAGTGTGCAGTACTTC. Amino acids: CASSVVKSGSVQYF. Full variable domain (outside the CDR3, taken from reference TRBV25-1 and TRBJ2-5): EADIYQTPRYLVIGTGKKITLECSQTMGHDKMYWYQQDPGMELHLIHYSYGVNSTEKGDLSSESTVSRIRTEHFPLTLESARPSHTSQYLCASSVVKSGSVQYFGPGTRLLVL.

This rearrangement joins TRBV6-6 to TRBJ1-1; D perhaps matches TRBD1 (6 bases). CDR3 length equals 12 residues. V shed 8 bases and J shed 4 bases, with 11 bases lying between them. Germline CDR1 reads MNHNY; CDR2 reads SVGAGI (reference sequence). The CDR3 coding sequence is TGTGCCAGCCTCCAGGGGTCCACTGAAGCTTTCTTT. It specifies CASLQGSTEAFF.

The chain employs TRBV27 and TRBJ2-3; tentatively, D is TRBD1 or TRBD2 (5 bases each). The CDR3 is 12 residues long. The V end was cut by 3 bases, the J end by 10 bases, with 11 bases between. CDR1 is MNHEY, CDR2 SMNVEV, per germline (reference sequence). The CDR3 region has the DNA TGTGCCAGCAGTTTGCTGGGGGATGCGCAGTATTTT. Its translation: CASSLLGDAQYF.

This clonotype has more than one count but fewer than ten. V usage is TRBV28 and J usage is TRBJ2-3; D is perhaps TRBD2 (6 bases). V was pared by 8 bases and J by 5 bases, with 32 bases between. This CDR3 contains 19 residues. Germline loops: CDR1 MDHEN, CDR2 SYDVKM. The CDR3 spells CASRGLRDFLMGFKDTQYF. In DNA form, the CDR3 reads TGTGCCAGCCGGGGACTCCGGGACTTTTTAATGGGATTCAAAGATACGCAGTATTTT.